The 11 T cell receptor beta chains reported below all come from one sample, sequenced in a study of CD8+CD57+ T cells in acquired aplastic anemia. Genomic DNA templated the TCR beta VDJ and CDR3 profiling. One entry per CDR3 protein, called by TCRdb with MiXCR from the reads. The data show 100,000 to 150,000 distinct CDR3 sequences, roughly 40% seen once. Patients selected for sequencing had displayed CD8+CD57+ cell expansion by flow cytometry. The specimen sequenced was sorted CD4+, CD8+, or CD8+CD57+ T cells (not recorded which) from PBMCs. The receptor set was obtained from a human donor with aplastic anemia.

This clonotype was seen repeatedly, ten times or more. The chain couples TRBV2 to TRBJ1-2, with a weak D call TRBD1 (6 bases). Between the trimmed V and J ends, which lost 7 bases and 8 bases, there was a span of 20 bases. This CDR3 spans 14 amino acids. The germline CDR1 and CDR2 sequences are SNHLY and FYNNEI. The CDR3: CASTPGGAGEGYTF. The CDR3 DNA is TGTGCCAGCACCCCGGGGGGGGCGGGGGAAGGCTACACCTTC.

This clonotype was detected a few times. The rearrangement links TRBV6-2 or TRBV6-3 to TRBJ2-2; D gene ambiguous. Germline V gene lookup returns CDR1 MNHEY and CDR2 SVGEGT. Trimming pared 2 bases from V and 6 bases from J, leaving 7 bases between. This CDR3 comprises 13 residues. CDR3 loop: CASSYLGPGELFF. DNA of the CDR3: TGTGCCAGCAGTTACCTAGGGCCCGGGGAGCTGTTTTTT.

This clonotype was seen more than once but under ten times. Since no conserved phenylalanine or tryptophan closes the CDR3, a read error is the likely cause. This sequence joins TRBV10-3 and TRBJ2-1; 7 bases map to TRBD1. The CDR3 loop spans 12 amino acids. In germline, CDR1 is ENHRY, CDR2 SYGVKD. Trimming removed 10 bases from V and 9 bases from J; junction bases left unmatched: 9. CDR3 protein: CASSPTGAEQFL. CDR3 coding DNA: TGTGCCAGCAGCCCCACAGGGGCTGAGCAGTTCCTC.

V is TRBV9 and J is TRBJ1-5; D might be TRBD1 (6 bases). Between the trimmed V and J ends, which lost 6 bases and 3 bases, there was a span of 16 bases. The CDR3 runs to 15 residues. Germline V lookup: CDR1 SGDLS, CDR2 YYNGEE. The CDR3 sequence: CASNRLGQNNQPQHF. CDR3 DNA: TGTGCCAGCAACCGATTAGGACAGAACAATCAGCCCCAGCATTTT.

There are many counts of this clonotype. This chain connects TRBV5-1 to TRBJ2-2, with D maybe TRBD1 (5 bases). CDR3 size: 14 residues. The germline V gene has CDR1 SGHRS and CDR2 YFSETQ. Trimming removed 2 bases from V and 6 bases from J, with 11 bases in between. DNA of the CDR3: TGCGCCAGCAGCTTAGCAGGGCCCGCCGGGGAGCTGTTTTTT. Its protein is CASSLAGPAGELFF.

This chain connects TRBV6-1 to TRBJ2-7, with 8 nucleotides matching TRBD1. This CDR3 has 12 amino acids. Germline V CDR1 and CDR2: MNHNS, SASEGT. V lost 10 bases and J lost 4; bases outside the gene matches: 6. CDR3 DNA: TGTGCCACCCAGGGGGCGCCGTACGAGCAGTACTTC. The encoded protein is CATQGAPYEQYF.

V is TRBV27 and J is TRBJ2-6; no reliable D call. The CDR3 totals 17 residues. CDR1 and CDR2 (germline): MNHEY, SMNVEV (reference sequence). Between the trimmed V and J ends, which lost 3 bases and 0 bases, there was a span of 12 bases. CDR3 nucleotides: TGTGCCAGCAGTTTGCGGACGGCAACCTCTGGGGCCAACGTCCTGACTTTC. Its protein product is CASSLRTATSGANVLTF.

This clonotype appeared a single time. This sequence may be a read error, since a much larger clone differs from it by one base. The chain joins TRBV15 to TRBJ1-2; TRBD1 matches 7 bases. The CDR3 contains 12 residues. Trimming cost V 10 bases and J 4 bases; bases outside gene matches: 6. CDR1 is LNHNV and CDR2 is YYDKDF in the germline V gene (reference sequence). CDR3 region: CASRGEGYGYTF. CDR3 coding DNA: TGTGCCAGCAGGGGGGAGGGCTATGGCTACACCTTC.

The chain couples TRBV29-1 to TRBJ2-7; TRBD1 matches at 7 bases. The CDR3 consists of 14 residues. Losses at the gene ends were 7 bases for V and 2 bases for J; bases not matched to a gene: 11. Germline loops: CDR1 SQVTM, CDR2 ANQGSEA. CDR3 protein: CSACLQGPPYEQYF. DNA of the CDR3: TGCAGCGCTTGCTTACAGGGGCCTCCCTACGAGCAGTACTTC.

The chain recombines TRBV19 with TRBJ1-6; D gene unclear. This CDR3 comprises 15 residues. Between the trimmed V and J ends, which lost 5 bases and 7 bases, there was a span of 15 bases. CDR1 LNHDA and CDR2 SQIVND come from the germline V gene (reference sequence). CDR3 residues: CASSPSDPGNSPLHF. CDR3 DNA: TGTGCCAGTAGTCCTTCAGACCCGGGGAATTCACCCCTCCACTTT.

This clonotype has at least ten counts. The J gene is TRBJ1-2, the V gene TRBV19; 8 bases match TRBD1. CDR1 and CDR2 (germline): LNHDA, SQIVND (reference sequence). The CDR3 loop spans 14 amino acids. J lost 4 bases, V lost 6 bases, and 7 bases had no gene match. Here the CDR3 DNA reads TGTGCCAGTAGATCAGGGGGCTTGGCCTATGGCTACACCTTC. Amino acids: CASRSGGLAYGYTF.